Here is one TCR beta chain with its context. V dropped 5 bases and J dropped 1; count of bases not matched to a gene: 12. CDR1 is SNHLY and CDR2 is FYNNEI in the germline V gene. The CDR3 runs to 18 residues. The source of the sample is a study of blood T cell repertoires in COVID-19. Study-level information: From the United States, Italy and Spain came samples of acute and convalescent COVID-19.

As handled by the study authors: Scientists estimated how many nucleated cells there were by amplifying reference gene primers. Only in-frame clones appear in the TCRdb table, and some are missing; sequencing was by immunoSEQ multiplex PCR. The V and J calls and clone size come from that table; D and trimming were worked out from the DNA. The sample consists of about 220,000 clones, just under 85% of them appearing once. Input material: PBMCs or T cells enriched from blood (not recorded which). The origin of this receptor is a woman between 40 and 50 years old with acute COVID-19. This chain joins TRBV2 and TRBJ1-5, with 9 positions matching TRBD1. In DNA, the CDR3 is TGTGCCAGCAGTCCAGGGACAGGGAGTCCACCCAGCAATCAGCCCCAGCATTTT. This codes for CASSPGTGSPPSNQPQHF.